This T cell receptor (beta chain) was documented in a study of HIV-infected patients and healthy controls. Study results and limitations: CMV-associated CDR3s mostly grew nonsignificantly during therapy, while HIV-associated CDR3s declined significantly.

Within the sample, this clonotype is large (0.1 to 1%). The antigen is not known. Antiretroviral therapy had run roughly three months, about 14 weeks, before follow-up blood collection. No cell fractionation was done, so the repertoire covers all unsorted peripheral blood T cells. cDNA was made from about 500 ng RNA using alpha and beta constant primers. Separate chain-specific third strand synthesis with multiplexing indices produced the alpha and beta libraries. TCRdb processed the 5' RACE reads anew with MiXCR; each CDR3 protein has one entry. The sample has around 2,300 distinct CDR3 sequences, approximately 15% seen once. There are 16 residues in the CDR3. Germline assignment: CDR1 SQVTM and CDR2 ANQGSEA. V lost 2 bases and J 2 bases, leaving 16 bases between the germline ends.

Specimen: blood, collected during antiretroviral therapy. The receptor was isolated from an adult with HIV infection. The chain carries TRBV29-1 and TRBJ2-1, with no clear D. The CDR3 DNA reads as TGCAGCGTTGAAACATCGGAGAGGATGGCCTACAATGAGCAGTTCTTC. It translates to CSVETSERMAYNEQFF.